This T cell receptor beta chain derives from a study of shared clonotypes between healthy human individuals. The CDR3 runs 15 residues. V trimming: 0 bases; J trimming: 7 bases; junction bases outside the gene matches: 3. In germline, CDR1 is MNHEY, CDR2 SVGAGI. Libraries were prepared by immunoSEQ multiplex PCR; TCRdb keeps only in-frame clonotypes and omits some of them. The table lists approximately 2.4 million clones, 95% of them singletons. This TCR was sampled from a man between 18 and 29 years old in good health. The sample consisted of naive CD4+ T cells sorted from blood. Subset indicated: CD45RA+ positively selected. The chain combines TRBV6-5 with TRBJ1-6; TRBD1 matches at 7 bases. This chain's CDR3 is CASSYSETGNSPLHF. CDR3 DNA: TGTGCCAGCAGTTACTCTGAGACAGGGAATTCACCCCTCCACTTT.